These T cell receptor beta chains were read from a single sample in a study of graft-versus-host responses after intestinal transplantation. The data were produced by immunoSEQ multiplex PCR, yet TCRdb's version contains in-frame clones alone and is incomplete. The data show about 86,000 clones, with about nine tenths seen just once and 0.28% held by the top ten. For these receptors, no antigen is known. The source was unstimulated CD4+ T cells sorted from spleen or lymph node cells, collected before transplant. These receptor sequences come from a human donor who was the organ donor for an intestinal transplant. CDR3s include the opening cysteine and the closing phenylalanine or tryptophan. D genes are given only for firm matches. Clone size is stated in some rows and not others, as once, few, many or a class when expanded.

CDR3aa,CDR3nt,abundance,len,j_gene,d_gene,v_gene
CASSTSPGGYNEQFF,TGTGCCAGCAGCACCTCTCCCGGGGGGTACAATGAGCAGTTCTTC,once,15,TRBJ2-1,TRBD2,TRBV7-2
CASSLKYRSSSIAQYF,TGTGCCAGCAGCTTGAAGTACCGGAGTAGTTCAATAGCGCAGTATTTT,.,16,TRBJ2-3,.,TRBV5-6
CASSLAGRVDTQYF,TGTGCCAGCAGTTTGGCGGGAAGGGTGGATACGCAGTATTTT,.,14,TRBJ2-3,.,TRBV27
CASSLEAGGWQPQHF,TGTGCCAGCAGCTTAGAGGCAGGAGGGTGGCAGCCCCAGCATTTT,.,15,TRBJ1-5,.,TRBV7-2
CASSLGGDGYTF,TGTGCCAGCAGCTTGGGGGGAGATGGCTACACCTTC,.,12,TRBJ1-2,.,TRBV11-2
CASSLTGYNEQFF,TGTGCCAGCAGTCTGACAGGTTACAATGAGCAGTTCTTC,.,13,TRBJ2-1,.,TRBV27
CASSLESIYEQYF,TGTGCCAGCAGCTTAGAGTCTATTTACGAGCAGTACTTC,.,13,TRBJ2-7,.,TRBV7-2
CASSGPGQGPNEQFF,TGTGCCAGCAGCGGACCGGGACAGGGGCCCAATGAGCAGTTCTTC,.,15,TRBJ2-1,TRBD1,TRBV2
CAISGSYEQYF,TGTGCCATCAGTGGGAGCTACGAGCAGTACTTC,.,11,TRBJ2-7,.,TRBV10-3
CASSWRGRNTGELFF,TGTGCCAGCAGTTGGCGGGGAAGGAACACCGGGGAGCTGTTTTTT,.,15,TRBJ2-2,.,TRBV27
CASSADRPPYEQYF,TGTGCCAGCAGTGCGGATCGGCCACCCTACGAGCAGTACTTC,few,14,TRBJ2-7,.,TRBV6-5
CASSLPVGPYTEAFF,TGTGCCAGCAGTCTGCCGGTTGGGCCCTACACTGAAGCTTTCTTT,.,15,TRBJ1-1,.,TRBV5-4
CSASRGTQYF,TGCAGTGCTAGTCGGGGGACCCAGTACTTC,.,10,TRBJ2-5,.,TRBV20-1
CATSRRGGETQYF,TGTGCCACCAGCAGGAGGGGAGGCGAGACCCAGTACTTC,once,13,TRBJ2-5,.,TRBV15
CASSVVARNTGELFF,TGTGCCAGCAGCGTAGTAGCGAGAAACACCGGGGAGCTGTTTTTT,.,15,TRBJ2-2,.,TRBV9
CASSLRVHSGGSDTQYF,TGTGCCAGCAGCTTGCGCGTCCATAGCGGGGGGTCAGATACGCAGTATTTT,.,17,TRBJ2-3,TRBD2,TRBV5-6
CASSTSGGLNTEAFF,TGTGCCAGTAGTACCTCCGGAGGCTTGAACACTGAAGCTTTCTTT,once,15,TRBJ1-1,.,TRBV19
CASRLGGWNQPQHF,TGTGCAAGTCGCTTAGGAGGGTGGAATCAGCCCCAGCATTTT,.,14,TRBJ1-5,.,TRBV12-2
CASRPGSYNSPLHF,TGTGCCAGCCGACCGGGGTCCTATAATTCACCCCTCCACTTT,.,14,TRBJ1-6,.,TRBV27
CASSLDFGDTEAFF,TGTGCCAGCAGCTTAGATTTCGGGGACACTGAAGCTTTCTTT,.,14,TRBJ1-1,.,TRBV7-2
CASSKLAGHLAQYF,TGTGCCAGCAGTAAACTAGCGGGCCACCTGGCCCAGTACTTC,.,14,TRBJ2-5,TRBD2,TRBV27
CASSLRSADPGGETQYF,TGTGCCAGCAGCTTACGTTCCGCGGACCCAGGGGGAGAGACCCAGTACTTC,.,17,TRBJ2-5,TRBD1,TRBV7-9
CASSLGWSSGANVLTF,TGCGCCAGCAGCTTGGGGTGGAGTTCTGGGGCCAACGTCCTGACTTTC,once,16,TRBJ2-6,.,TRBV5-1
CSAATGPEQYF,TGCAGTGCTGCGACAGGGCCCGAGCAGTACTTC,once,11,TRBJ2-7,TRBD1,TRBV20-1
CASSSPTGSAGGDEQYF,TGCGCCAGCAGCTCCCCCACAGGTAGTGCAGGGGGAGACGAGCAGTACTTC,.,17,TRBJ2-7,TRBD1,TRBV5-1
CASSLGQGPYGYTF,TGCGCCAGCAGCTTGGGGCAGGGGCCCTATGGCTACACCTTC,few,14,TRBJ1-2,.,TRBV5-1
CASSSRPQLAGGGEQYF,TGTGCCAGCAGCTCCCGACCGCAACTAGCGGGAGGGGGCGAGCAGTACTTC,few,17,TRBJ2-7,TRBD2,TRBV7-6
CASSLWVGGRNGYTF,TGCGCCAGCAGCTTGTGGGTCGGGGGGCGGAATGGCTACACCTTC,.,15,TRBJ1-2,.,TRBV5-1
CSVSTGGGNTIYF,TGCAGCGTCTCGACAGGCGGAGGAAACACCATATATTTT,few,13,TRBJ1-3,.,TRBV29-1
CASSHGGRDGYTF,TGTGCCAGCAGCCACGGGGGTCGCGATGGCTACACCTTC,.,13,TRBJ1-2,.,TRBV7-3
CASSVERQAEAFF,TGTGCCAGCAGCGTAGAACGCCAGGCTGAAGCTTTCTTT,.,13,TRBJ1-1,.,TRBV2
CASSPGGLAGGYEQYF,TGTGCCAGCTCACCAGGCGGACTAGCGGGAGGCTACGAGCAGTACTTC,.,16,TRBJ2-7,TRBD2,TRBV18
CAASSQGQGGGNYGYTF,TGTGCCGCCAGCAGTCAGGGACAGGGGGGGGGTAACTATGGCTACACCTTC,.,17,TRBJ1-2,TRBD1,TRBV15
CASRSGGGTYNEQFF,TGCGCCAGCAGGAGCGGGGGGGGTACCTACAATGAGCAGTTCTTC,.,15,TRBJ2-1,TRBD2,TRBV5-1
CASSNARPGGPYYEQYF,TGTGCCAGTAGTAACGCCCGTCCGGGAGGGCCTTACTACGAGCAGTACTTC,.,17,TRBJ2-7,TRBD2,TRBV19
CASSFPVRTGTGYHEQYF,TGCGCCAGCAGCTTCCCTGTCCGAACCGGGACAGGGTATCACGAGCAGTACTTC,once,18,TRBJ2-7,TRBD1,TRBV5-1
CASSLGRDRVTDTQYF,TGTGCCAGCAGCTTAGGTCGGGACAGAGTCACAGATACGCAGTATTTT,.,16,TRBJ2-3,TRBD1,TRBV7-2
CASRTSGGYGYTF,TGTGCCAGCAGGACTTCAGGGGGCTATGGCTACACCTTC,.,13,TRBJ1-2,TRBD1,TRBV27
CASSVSLAGGTDTQYF,TGTGCCAGCAGCGTATCCTTAGCGGGGGGCACAGATACGCAGTATTTT,.,16,TRBJ2-3,TRBD2,TRBV9
CASSIRQDFRRPVEQFF,TGTGCCAGTAGTATTCGCCAAGACTTCCGCCGACCCGTCGAGCAGTTCTTC,.,17,TRBJ2-1,.,TRBV19
CASRTSKVGETQYF,TGTGCCAGCCGTACTAGTAAGGTTGGAGAGACCCAGTACTTC,.,14,TRBJ2-5,.,TRBV6-5